The clone carrying this T cell receptor (beta chain) was counted a few times. Sequencing was performed with immunoSEQ multiplex PCR; in TCRdb, only in-frame clones are kept and a portion is missing. The data hold over 45,000 clones, with roughly 84% observed a single time. The sort gate was single viable CD3+CD4+CD8-CD45RO+ cells for memory CD4+ T cells. The data are from a study of memory CD4+ T cells and cytomegalovirus serostatus. The CDR3 loop spans 14 amino acids. Deletions cut 1 base from V and 4 bases from J, with 11 bases between. Germline CDR1 SGHTA, CDR2 FQGNSA. Sequenced material: memory CD4+ T cells from blood. The rearrangement joins TRBV7-2 to TRBJ2-7, with a weak D call TRBD1 (5 bases). The sequence was collected from an adult in good health and CMV-seronegative. Some clones in this sample may be carry-over from other donors' samples. CDR3: CASSLGSRVYEQYF. The CDR3 coding sequence is TGTGCCAGCAGCTTAGGTTCCAGGGTTTACGAGCAGTACTTC.